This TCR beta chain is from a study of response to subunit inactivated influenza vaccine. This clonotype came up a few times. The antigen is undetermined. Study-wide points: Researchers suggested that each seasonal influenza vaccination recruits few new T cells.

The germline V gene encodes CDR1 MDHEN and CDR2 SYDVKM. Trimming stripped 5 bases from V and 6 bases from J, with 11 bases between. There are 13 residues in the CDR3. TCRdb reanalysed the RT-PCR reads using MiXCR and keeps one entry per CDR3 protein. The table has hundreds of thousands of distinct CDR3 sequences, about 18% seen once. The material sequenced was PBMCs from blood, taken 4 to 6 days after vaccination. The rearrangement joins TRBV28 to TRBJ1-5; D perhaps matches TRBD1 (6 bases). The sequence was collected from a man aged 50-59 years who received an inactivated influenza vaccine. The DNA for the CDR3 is TGTGCCAGCAGTCGACAGGCGGCTCAGCCCCAGCATTTT. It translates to CASSRQAAQPQHF.